The TCR beta chain described here comes from a study of blood T cells in healthy people across ages. V trimming: 6 bases; J trimming: 4 bases; junction bases outside the gene matches: 9. The length of the CDR3 is 15 residues. Per the germline V gene, CDR1 is MGHRA and CDR2 is YSYEKL. Study-wide results and caveats: The long-lived group displayed more naive CD4+ cells, plus higher diversity, than the aged donors did.

A sample-barcoded 5' primer and a J-beta primer mix were used in a second PCR of roughly 7 to 11 cycles. TCRdb analysed the 5' RACE reads with MiXCR anew, one entry per CDR3 protein. Among about 780,000 distinct CDR3 sequences listed, roughly 24% were seen once. Isolation yielded PBMCs, at least 7 million per sample, in every case. The sample holds a few counts of this clonotype. Its antigen is as yet unknown. This sample also belongs to another study, concerning T cells of mothers and their children. This second report adds: More than five children and their three healthy Caucasian mothers were the donors.

The rearrangement joins TRBV4-1 to TRBJ2-4, with TRBD2 identical over 7 bases. The sequence derives from a boy between 5 and 17 years old in good health. The sample taken for sequencing was blood. CDR3 amino acids: CASRARIGGKNIQYF. The CDR3 coding sequence is TGCGCCAGCAGGGCGAGGATCGGGGGGAAAAACATTCAGTACTTC.